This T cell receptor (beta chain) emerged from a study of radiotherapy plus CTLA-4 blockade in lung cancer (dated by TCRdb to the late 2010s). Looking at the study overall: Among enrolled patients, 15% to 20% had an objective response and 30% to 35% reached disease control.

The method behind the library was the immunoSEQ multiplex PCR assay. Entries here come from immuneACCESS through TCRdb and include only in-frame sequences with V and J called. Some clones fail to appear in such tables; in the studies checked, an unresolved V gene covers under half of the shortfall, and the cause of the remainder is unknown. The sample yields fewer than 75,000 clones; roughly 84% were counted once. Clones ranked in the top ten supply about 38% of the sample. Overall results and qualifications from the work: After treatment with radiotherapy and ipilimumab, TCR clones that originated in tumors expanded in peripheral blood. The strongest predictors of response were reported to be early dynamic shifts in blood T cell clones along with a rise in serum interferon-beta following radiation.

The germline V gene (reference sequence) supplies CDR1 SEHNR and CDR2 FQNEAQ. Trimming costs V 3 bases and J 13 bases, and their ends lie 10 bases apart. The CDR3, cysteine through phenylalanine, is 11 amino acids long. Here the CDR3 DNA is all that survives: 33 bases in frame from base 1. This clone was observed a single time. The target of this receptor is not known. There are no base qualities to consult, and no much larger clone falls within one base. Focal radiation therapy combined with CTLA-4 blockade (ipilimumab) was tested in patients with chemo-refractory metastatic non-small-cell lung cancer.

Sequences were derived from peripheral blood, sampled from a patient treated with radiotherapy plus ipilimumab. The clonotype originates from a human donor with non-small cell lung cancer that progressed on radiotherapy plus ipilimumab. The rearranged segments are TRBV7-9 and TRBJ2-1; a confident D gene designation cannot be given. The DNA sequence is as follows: TGTGCCAGCAGCTTGGGCGGAGCTCAGTTCTTC. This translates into CASSLGGAQFF.